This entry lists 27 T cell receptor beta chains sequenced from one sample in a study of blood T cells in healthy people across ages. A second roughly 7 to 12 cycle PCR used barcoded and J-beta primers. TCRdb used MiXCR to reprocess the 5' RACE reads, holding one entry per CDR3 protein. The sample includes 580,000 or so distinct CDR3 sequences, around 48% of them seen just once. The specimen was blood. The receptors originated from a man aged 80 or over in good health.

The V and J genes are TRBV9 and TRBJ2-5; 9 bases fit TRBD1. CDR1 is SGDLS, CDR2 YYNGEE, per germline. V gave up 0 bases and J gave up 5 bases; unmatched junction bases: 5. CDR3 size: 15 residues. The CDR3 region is CASSVEGQGPETQYF. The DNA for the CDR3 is TGTGCCAGCAGCGTAGAGGGACAGGGTCCGGAGACCCAGTACTTC.

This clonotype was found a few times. Written as DNA, the CDR3 is TGCAGTGCTAGAGCTCCCCTCGAAGAGGGATCTAATGAAAAACTGTTTTTT. It yields the protein CSARAPLEEGSNEKLFF. This chain connects TRBV20-1 to TRBJ1-4; D gene ambiguous. The CDR3 totals 17 residues. Trimming removed 1 base from V and 3 bases from J, with 18 bases in between. Per germline, CDR1 DFQATT and CDR2 SNEGSKA (reference sequence).

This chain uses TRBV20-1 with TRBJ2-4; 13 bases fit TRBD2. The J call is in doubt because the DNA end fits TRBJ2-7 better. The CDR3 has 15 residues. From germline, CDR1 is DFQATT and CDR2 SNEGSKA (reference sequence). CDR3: CSASKGLAGLDEQYF. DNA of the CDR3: TGCAGTGCTAGCAAGGGACTAGCGGGATTAGACGAGCAGTACTTC.

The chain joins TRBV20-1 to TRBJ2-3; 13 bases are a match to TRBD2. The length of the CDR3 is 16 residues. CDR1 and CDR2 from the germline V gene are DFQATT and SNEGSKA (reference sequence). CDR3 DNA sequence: TGCAGAACACTAGCGGGAGGGCCTAAGAGCACAGATACGCAGTATTTT. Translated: CRTLAGGPKSTDTQYF.

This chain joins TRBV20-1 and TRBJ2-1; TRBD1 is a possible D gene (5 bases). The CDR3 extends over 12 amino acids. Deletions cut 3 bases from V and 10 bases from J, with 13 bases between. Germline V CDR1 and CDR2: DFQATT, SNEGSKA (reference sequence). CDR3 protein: CSASTGLGEQFF. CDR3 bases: TGCAGTGCTAGTACAGGCCTGGGGGAGCAGTTCTTC.

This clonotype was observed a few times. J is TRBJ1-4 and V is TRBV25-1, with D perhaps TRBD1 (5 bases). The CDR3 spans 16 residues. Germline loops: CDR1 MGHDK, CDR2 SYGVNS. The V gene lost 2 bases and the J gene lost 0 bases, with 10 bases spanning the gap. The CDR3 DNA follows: TGTGCCAGCAGTGAACCAACGGGGGCAACTAATGAAAAACTGTTTTTT. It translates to CASSEPTGATNEKLFF.

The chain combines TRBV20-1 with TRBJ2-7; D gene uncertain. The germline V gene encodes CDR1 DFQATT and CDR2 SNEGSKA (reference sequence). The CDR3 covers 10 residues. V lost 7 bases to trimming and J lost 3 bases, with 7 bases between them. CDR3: CSVGYYEQYF. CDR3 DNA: TGCAGTGTTGGGTACTACGAGCAGTACTTC.

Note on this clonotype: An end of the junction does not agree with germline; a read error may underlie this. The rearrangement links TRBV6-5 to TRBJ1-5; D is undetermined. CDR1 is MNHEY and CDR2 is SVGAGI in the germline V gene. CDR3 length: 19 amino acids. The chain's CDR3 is CASSSHTDGRIYSNRPQHF. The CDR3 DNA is TGTGCCAGCAGTTCCCACACGGACGGACGGATTTATAGCAATCGGCCCCAGCATTTT.

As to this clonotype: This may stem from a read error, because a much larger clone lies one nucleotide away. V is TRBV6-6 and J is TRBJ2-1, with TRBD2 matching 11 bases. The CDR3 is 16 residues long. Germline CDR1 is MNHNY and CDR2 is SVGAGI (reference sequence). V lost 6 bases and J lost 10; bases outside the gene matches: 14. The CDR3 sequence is CASRFSGRAGSDEQFF. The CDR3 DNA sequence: TGTGCCAGCAGATTTAGCGGGAGGGCCGGTTCCGACGAGCAGTTCTTC.

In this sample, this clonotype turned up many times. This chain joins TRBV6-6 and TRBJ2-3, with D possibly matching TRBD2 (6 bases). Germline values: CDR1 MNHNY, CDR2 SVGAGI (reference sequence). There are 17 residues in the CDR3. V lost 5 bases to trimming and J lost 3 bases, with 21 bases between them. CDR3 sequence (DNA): TGTGCCAGCAGTCCGCTCTTGGGGGGTCTTAGGACAGATACGCAGTATTTT. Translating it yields CASSPLLGGLRTDTQYF.

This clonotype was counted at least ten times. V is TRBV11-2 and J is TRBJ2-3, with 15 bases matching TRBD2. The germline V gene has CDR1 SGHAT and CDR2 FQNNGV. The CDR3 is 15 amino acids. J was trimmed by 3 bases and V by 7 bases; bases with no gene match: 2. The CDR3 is CASTGLAGGTDTQYF. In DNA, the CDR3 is TGTGCCAGCACGGGACTAGCGGGAGGAACAGATACGCAGTATTTT.

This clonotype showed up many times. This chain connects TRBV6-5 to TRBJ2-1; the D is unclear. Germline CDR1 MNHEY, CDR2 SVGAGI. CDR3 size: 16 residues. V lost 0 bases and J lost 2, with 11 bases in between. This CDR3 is CASSYSTLSTYNEQFF. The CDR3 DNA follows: TGTGCCAGCAGTTACTCGACACTATCAACCTACAATGAGCAGTTCTTC.

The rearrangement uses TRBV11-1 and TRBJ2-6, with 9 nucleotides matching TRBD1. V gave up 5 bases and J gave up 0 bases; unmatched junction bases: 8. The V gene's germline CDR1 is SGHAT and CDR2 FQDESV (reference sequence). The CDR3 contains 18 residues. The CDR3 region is CASSIDLGQGSGANVLTF. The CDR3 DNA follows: TGTGCCAGCAGCATCGACCTGGGACAGGGCTCTGGGGCCAACGTCCTGACTTTC.

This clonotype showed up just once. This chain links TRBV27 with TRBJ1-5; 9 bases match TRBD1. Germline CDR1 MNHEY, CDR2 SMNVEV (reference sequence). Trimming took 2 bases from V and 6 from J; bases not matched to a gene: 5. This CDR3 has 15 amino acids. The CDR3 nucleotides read TGTGCCAGCAGTTTAGGACAGGGGCAAATTCAGCCCCAGCATTTT. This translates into CASSLGQGQIQPQHF.

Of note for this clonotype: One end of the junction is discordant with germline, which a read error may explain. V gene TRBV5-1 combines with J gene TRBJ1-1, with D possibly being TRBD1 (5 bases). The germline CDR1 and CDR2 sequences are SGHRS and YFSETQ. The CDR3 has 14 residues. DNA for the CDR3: TGCGCCAGCAGCTTGCAGGGCCGGAACGCTGAAGCTTTCTTT. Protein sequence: CASSLQGRNAEAFF.

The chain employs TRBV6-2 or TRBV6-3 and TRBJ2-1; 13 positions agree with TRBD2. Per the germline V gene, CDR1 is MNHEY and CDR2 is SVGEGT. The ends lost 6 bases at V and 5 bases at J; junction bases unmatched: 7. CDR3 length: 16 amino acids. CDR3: CASSRTSGSFDNEQFF. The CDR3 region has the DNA TGTGCCAGCAGCCGGACTAGCGGGAGCTTCGACAATGAGCAGTTCTTC.

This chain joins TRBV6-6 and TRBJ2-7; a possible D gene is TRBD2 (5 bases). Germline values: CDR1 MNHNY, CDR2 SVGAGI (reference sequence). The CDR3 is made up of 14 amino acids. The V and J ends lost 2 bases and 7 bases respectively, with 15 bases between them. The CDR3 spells CASSYKLGPGEQYF. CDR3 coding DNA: TGTGCCAGCAGTTACAAGCTGGGCCCGGGGGAGCAGTACTTC.

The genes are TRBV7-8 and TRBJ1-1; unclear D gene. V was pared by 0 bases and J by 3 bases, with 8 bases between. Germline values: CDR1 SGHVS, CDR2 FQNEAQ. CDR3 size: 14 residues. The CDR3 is CASSLAQSDTEAFF. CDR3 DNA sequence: TGTGCCAGCAGCTTAGCGCAGAGTGACACTGAAGCTTTCTTT.

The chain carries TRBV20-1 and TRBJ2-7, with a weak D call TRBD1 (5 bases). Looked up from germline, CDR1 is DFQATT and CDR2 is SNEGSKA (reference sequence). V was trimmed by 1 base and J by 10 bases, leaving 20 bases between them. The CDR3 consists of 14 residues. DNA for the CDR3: TGCAGTGCTAGAGCACTAAAATCCGCAGGGATCCAGTACTTC. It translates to CSARALKSAGIQYF.

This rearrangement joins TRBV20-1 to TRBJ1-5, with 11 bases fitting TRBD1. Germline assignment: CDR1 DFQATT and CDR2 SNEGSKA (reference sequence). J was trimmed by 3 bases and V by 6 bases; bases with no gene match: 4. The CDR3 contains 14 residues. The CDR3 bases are TGCAGTGCCTGGACAGGGGGCGTCAATCAGCCCCAGCATTTT. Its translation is CSAWTGGVNQPQHF.

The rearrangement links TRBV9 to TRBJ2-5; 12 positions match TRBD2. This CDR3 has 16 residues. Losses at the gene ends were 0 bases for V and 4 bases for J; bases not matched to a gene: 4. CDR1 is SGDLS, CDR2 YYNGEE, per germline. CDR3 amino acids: CASSVAGLAGRETQYF. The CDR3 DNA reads TGTGCCAGCAGCGTAGCCGGACTAGCGGGACGAGAGACCCAGTACTTC.

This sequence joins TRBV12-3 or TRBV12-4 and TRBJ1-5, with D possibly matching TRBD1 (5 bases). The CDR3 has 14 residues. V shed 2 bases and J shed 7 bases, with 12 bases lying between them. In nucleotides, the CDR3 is TGTGCCAGCAGTTTACCCCAAGGGGTACAGCCCCAGCATTTT. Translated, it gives CASSLPQGVQPQHF.

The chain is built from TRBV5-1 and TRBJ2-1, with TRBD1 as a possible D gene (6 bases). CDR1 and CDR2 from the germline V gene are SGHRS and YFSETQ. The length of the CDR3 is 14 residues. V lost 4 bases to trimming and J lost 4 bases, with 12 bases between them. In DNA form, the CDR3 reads TGCGCCAGCAGCACCGGGGACATTTACAATGAGCAGTTCTTC. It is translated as CASSTGDIYNEQFF.

The CDR3 sequence: CASSRGGQGPETQYF. In DNA, the CDR3 is TGTGCCAGCAGCCGAGGGGGACAGGGCCCCGAGACCCAGTACTTC. The J gene is TRBJ2-5, the V gene TRBV7-9; 9 bases align to TRBD1. V shed 5 bases, J shed 5 bases, and the junction held 9 bases outside the gene matches. The CDR3 totals 15 residues. Looked up from germline, CDR1 is SEHNR and CDR2 is FQNEAQ (reference sequence).

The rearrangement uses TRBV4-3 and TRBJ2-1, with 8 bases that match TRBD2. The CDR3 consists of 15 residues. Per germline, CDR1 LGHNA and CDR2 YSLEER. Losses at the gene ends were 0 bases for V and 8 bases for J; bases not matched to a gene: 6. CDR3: CASSQDTGGMDEQFF. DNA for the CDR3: TGCGCCAGCAGCCAAGACACGGGGGGGATGGATGAGCAGTTCTTC.

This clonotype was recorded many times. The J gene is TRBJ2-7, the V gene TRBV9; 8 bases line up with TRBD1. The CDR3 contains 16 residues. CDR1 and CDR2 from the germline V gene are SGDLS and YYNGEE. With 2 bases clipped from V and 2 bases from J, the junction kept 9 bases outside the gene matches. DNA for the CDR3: TGTGCCAGCAGCGTGAACGGACAGGGTGGGACCTACGAGCAGTACTTC. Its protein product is CASSVNGQGGTYEQYF. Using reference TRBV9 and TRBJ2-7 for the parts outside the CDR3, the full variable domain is DSGVTQTPKHLITATGQRVTLRCSPRSGDLSVYWYQQSLDQGLQFLIQYYNGEERAKGNILERFSAQQFPDLHSELNLSSLELGDSALYFCASSVNGQGGTYEQYFGPGTRLTVT.

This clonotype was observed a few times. In DNA form, the CDR3 reads TGCGCCAGCAGCCCAGGACAGGGACCGGGGAATGAGCAGTTCTTC. Translating it yields CASSPGQGPGNEQFF. The chain recombines TRBV4-1 with TRBJ2-1, with 8 bases that match TRBD1. Germline V gene data show CDR1 as MGHRA and CDR2 as YSYEKL. CDR3 size: 15 residues. The V segment lost 4 bases and the J segment 7 bases; nucleotides outside the gene matches: 9.